This T cell receptor beta chain was captured in a study of PD-L1 blockade in urothelial cancer. Findings and limits, study-wide: Durable-benefit patients showed greater tumor-associated blood clone expansion at 3 weeks.

On this clone: Its antigen remains unidentified.

The authors spiked synthetic TCR analog templates into each PCR. Measured with immunoSEQ multiplex PCR; TCRdb has only the in-frame clones, and not every one. The data contain some 31,000 clones, 80% to 90% of them seen just once; the ten biggest clones take up approximately 3.1%. The CDR3 is 14 residues long. V lost 2 bases, J lost 4 bases, and 11 bases lay in between. Germline loops: CDR1 MNHNS, CDR2 SASEGT. The time point here: peripheral blood 6 weeks after treatment start. The rearrangement joins TRBV6-1 to TRBJ1-2; D not resolved. This receptor was obtained from a man aged 65 to 79 with urothelial cancer. Material: PBMCs, obtained around atezolizumab (anti-PD-L1) treatment. The CDR3 DNA reads TGTGCCAGCAGTGAACGTGGCAGAATCTATGGCTACACCTTC. Amino acid sequence: CASSERGRIYGYTF.